The 31 T cell receptor beta chains below were found in one sample sequenced in a study of cytomegalovirus exposure and HLA in healthy donors. The PCR was carried out with 60 Vbeta primers and 13 Jbeta primers. The table came from immunoSEQ multiplex PCR; TCRdb's copy has only in-frame clones and leaves some out. This table has 200,000 to 250,000 clones, more than 75% appearing once. The specimen sequenced was PBMCs. Receptor source: a male donor in good health and CMV-seronegative.

The chain is built from TRBV15 and TRBJ1-5; no reliable D call. Trimming removed 6 bases from V and 5 bases from J, with 20 bases in between. This CDR3 spans 16 amino acids. Per germline, CDR1 LNHNV and CDR2 YYDKDF (reference sequence). CDR3 residues: CATRNRGRVGDQPQHF. The CDR3 DNA sequence: TGTGCCACCAGGAACCGGGGAAGGGTTGGGGATCAGCCCCAGCATTTT.

V is TRBV28 and J is TRBJ2-7, with 7 bases fitting TRBD1. The junction had 12 bases not matched to a gene; V was cut back by 3 bases and J by 4 bases. Germline lookup yields CDR1 MDHEN and CDR2 SYDVKM. This CDR3 has 16 amino acids. The CDR3 DNA is TGTGCCAGCAGTTTCTCCCCACTAGGGGGCGCGTACGAGCAGTACTTC. Translating it yields CASSFSPLGGAYEQYF.

J is TRBJ2-7 and V is TRBV4-1, with 8 nucleotides matching TRBD2. Germline V gene data show CDR1 as MGHRA and CDR2 as YSYEKL. Trimming at V came to 5 bases and at J to 3 bases, leaving 9 bases not matched to a gene. The CDR3 totals 15 residues. CDR3 DNA sequence: TGCGCCAGCAGCGCAGGACTAGCCGTCGACTACGAGCAGTACTTC. As protein: CASSAGLAVDYEQYF.

The CDR3 loop reads CSGVRAGRGTEAFF. The CDR3 nucleotides are TGCAGCGGGGTCCGGGCGGGGCGGGGCACTGAAGCTTTCTTT. The chain is built from TRBV29-1 and TRBJ1-1, with D perhaps matching TRBD1 (5 bases). This CDR3 has 14 amino acids. The V gene lost 7 bases and the J gene lost 4 bases, with 19 bases spanning the gap. Germline-derived CDR1 and CDR2 are SQVTM and ANQGSEA.

This chain connects TRBV5-1 to TRBJ1-1; no definite D call. Germline V CDR1 and CDR2: SGHRS, YFSETQ. CDR3 length: 11 residues. V was pared by 0 bases and J by 8 bases, with 5 bases between. The CDR3 region has the DNA TGCGCCAGCAGCTTGGCACAGGAAGCTTTCTTT. Amino acid sequence: CASSLAQEAFF.

The V gene is TRBV4-1, the J gene TRBJ1-2; the D is unclear. V dropped 0 bases and J dropped 4 bases, with 9 bases sitting between them. The CDR3 length is 14 residues. CDR1 and CDR2 (germline): MGHRA, YSYEKL. The CDR3 here is CASSQDLGTYGYTF. The CDR3 DNA follows: TGCGCCAGCAGCCAAGATCTAGGCACCTATGGCTACACCTTC.

The J gene is TRBJ2-1, the V gene TRBV15, with 10 bases identical to TRBD1. This CDR3 contains 15 residues. Germline V lookup: CDR1 LNHNV, CDR2 YYDKDF (reference sequence). Trimming cost V 0 bases and J 9 bases; bases outside gene matches: 5. CDR3 loop: CATSRDGTGVAEQFF. The CDR3, as DNA: TGTGCCACCAGCAGAGATGGGACAGGGGTGGCTGAGCAGTTCTTC.

The V gene is TRBV5-4, the J gene TRBJ2-5, with 8 bases aligning to TRBD2. The V gene's germline CDR1 is SGHNT and CDR2 YYREEE (reference sequence). This CDR3 has 16 residues. With 2 bases clipped from V and 4 bases from J, the junction kept 10 bases outside the gene matches. The CDR3 DNA reads as TGTGCCAGCAGCTTAGATTTCGGGGGGGAACGAGAGACCCAGTACTTC. Its protein product is CASSLDFGGERETQYF.

This clone appeared once. V and J are TRBV5-1 and TRBJ1-3, with 9 bases identical to TRBD1. V gave up 4 bases and J gave up 4 bases; unmatched junction bases: 6. This CDR3 comprises 15 residues. From germline, CDR1 is SGHRS and CDR2 YFSETQ. CDR3 sequence: CASSPGDRVGNTIYF. The CDR3 DNA follows: TGCGCCAGCAGCCCCGGGGACAGGGTCGGAAACACCATATATTTT.

V and J are TRBV6-1 and TRBJ2-3; 12 bases fit TRBD2. With V trimmed by 2 bases and J by 5 bases, 11 bases remained unmatched. The CDR3 is made up of 18 amino acids. CDR1 MNHNS and CDR2 SASEGT come from the germline V gene. The CDR3 DNA reads TGTGCCAGCAGTGAACGAAGGACTAGCGGGACCGATGGAGATACGCAGTATTTT. It is translated as CASSERRTSGTDGDTQYF.

The chain links TRBV19 to TRBJ2-1; possible D gene TRBD2, 5 bases. There are 14 residues in the CDR3. V shed 6 bases and J shed 8 bases, with 17 bases lying between them. Germline V gene lookup returns CDR1 LNHDA and CDR2 SQIVND (reference sequence). The CDR3 loop reads CASRRSGSLDEQFF. The CDR3 DNA is TGTGCCAGTAGGCGTTCTGGGAGTCTGGATGAGCAGTTCTTC.

The chain combines TRBV27 with TRBJ1-2; possible D gene TRBD1, 6 bases. The CDR3 contains 14 residues. Germline lookup yields CDR1 MNHEY and CDR2 SMNVEV (reference sequence). The V end was cut by 0 bases, the J end by 4 bases, with 9 bases between. The CDR3 sequence is CASSLSGTIYGYTF. The CDR3 DNA follows: TGTGCCAGCAGTTTATCCGGGACAATCTATGGCTACACCTTC.

Worth noting for this clone: At one end the junction does not follow the germline gene, possibly because of a read error. The J gene is TRBJ2-3, the V gene TRBV7-9; 8 bases are a match to TRBD1. The germline CDR1 and CDR2 sequences are SEHNR and FQNEAQ (reference sequence). This CDR3 spans 14 amino acids. DNA for the CDR3: TGTTCCAGCAGCTCGGACAGGGTGAAGTATACGCAGTATTTT. Encoded protein: CSSSSDRVKYTQYF. Together with reference TRBV7-9 and TRBJ2-3, the CDR3 gives the full variable domain: DTGVSQNPRHKITKRGQNVTFRCDPISEHNRLYWYRQTLGQGPEFLTYFQNEAQLEKSRLLSDRFSAERPKGSFSTLEIQRTEQGDSAMYLCSSSSDRVKYTQYFGPGTRLTVL.

The chain couples TRBV28 to TRBJ2-7; D remains ambiguous. Germline loops: CDR1 MDHEN, CDR2 SYDVKM. This CDR3 contains 12 residues. Trimming stripped 6 bases from V and 6 bases from J, with 12 bases between. This chain's CDR3 is CASSSLLFEQYF. The CDR3, as DNA: TGTGCCAGCAGCTCCCTTCTGTTCGAGCAGTACTTC.

This chain uses TRBV6-6 with TRBJ2-2; no reliable D call. The CDR3 loop spans 16 amino acids. Trimming removed 7 bases at V and 2 bases at J, with 17 bases between. Germline CDR1 MNHNY, CDR2 SVGAGI (reference sequence). DNA of the CDR3: TGTGCCAGCACCCACCCCCGCGGCCTTAACACCGGGGAGCTGTTTTTT. This codes for CASTHPRGLNTGELFF.

The chain carries TRBV5-1 and TRBJ1-2; D is undetermined. Trimming took 0 bases from V and 4 from J, leaving 16 bases between them. Germline CDR1 is SGHRS and CDR2 is YFSETQ. CDR3 size: 16 residues. Written as DNA, the CDR3 is TGCGCCAGCAGCTTGGGGTGGCAGTCCGGGAGCTATGGCTACACCTTC. It yields the protein CASSLGWQSGSYGYTF.

The gene calls are TRBV10-1 and TRBJ2-1, with TRBD2 matching 11 bases. V lost 0 bases to trimming and J lost 4 bases; unmatched junction nucleotides: 5. The germline V gene encodes CDR1 WNHNN and CDR2 SYGVQD (reference sequence). This CDR3 is built from 17 residues. The CDR3 protein is CASSESTTSGRYNEQFF. In nucleotides, the CDR3 is TGCGCCAGCAGTGAGTCGACCACTAGCGGGAGATACAATGAGCAGTTCTTC.

This clone has just a few counts. The rearrangement joins TRBV7-2 to TRBJ2-7; 7 bases map to TRBD2. Looked up from germline, CDR1 is SGHTA and CDR2 is FQGNSA. Trimming removed 7 bases from V and 3 bases from J; junction bases left unmatched: 12. The CDR3 consists of 15 residues. CDR3 in amino acids: CASTPTSAGDYEQYF. CDR3 nucleotides: TGTGCCAGCACCCCAACTTCGGCGGGGGACTACGAGCAGTACTTC. Using reference TRBV7-2 and TRBJ2-7 for the parts outside the CDR3, the full variable domain is GAGVSQSPSNKVTEKGKDVELRCDPISGHTALYWYRQSLGQGLEFLIYFQGNSAPDKSGLPSDRFSAERTGGSVSTLTIQRTQQEDSAVYLCASTPTSAGDYEQYFGPGTRLTVT.

This clone was counted only a few times. The J gene is TRBJ2-3, the V gene TRBV2; 11 nucleotides match TRBD2. This CDR3 comprises 16 residues. V lost 4 bases to trimming and J lost 2 bases; unmatched junction nucleotides: 5. Germline assignment: CDR1 SNHLY and CDR2 FYNNEI. The CDR3: CASSGLAGLTTDTQYF. The CDR3 nucleotides read TGTGCCAGCAGTGGACTAGCGGGGCTCACCACAGATACGCAGTATTTT. Complete variable domain (other parts from reference TRBV2 and TRBJ2-3): EPEVTQTPSHQVTQMGQEVILRCVPISNHLYFYWYRQILGQKVEFLVSFYNNEISEKSEIFDDQFSVERPDGSNFTLKIRSTKLEDSAMYFCASSGLAGLTTDTQYFGPGTRLTVL.

The chain employs TRBV2 and TRBJ2-7, with D maybe TRBD1 (5 bases). Trimming left V 8 bases short and J 4 bases short, with 9 bases between. The CDR3 has 11 amino acids. The V gene's germline CDR1 is SNHLY and CDR2 FYNNEI. CDR3 sequence reads: CASVTGYEQYF. CDR3 nucleotide sequence: TGTGCCAGCGTTACAGGTTACGAGCAGTACTTC.

The chain joins TRBV6-1 to TRBJ2-3, with 7 bases that match TRBD2. The germline CDR1 and CDR2 sequences are MNHNS and SASEGT. The CDR3 has 15 residues. J was trimmed by 4 bases and V by 6 bases; bases with no gene match: 10. The CDR3 reads CASSSFGGSSDTQYF. CDR3 nucleotides: TGTGCCAGCAGCTCCTTTGGCGGGAGCTCAGATACGCAGTATTTT.

This chain links TRBV19 with TRBJ2-5; 7 bases align to TRBD1. The end of the DNA is better explained by TRBJ2-7, so the J call may be wrong. This CDR3 is built from 15 residues. Germline CDR1 is LNHDA and CDR2 is SQIVND (reference sequence). The CDR3 region has the DNA TGTGCCAGTAGTAGTGCAACAGGGGCTTTATACGAGCAGTACTTC. This codes for CASSSATGALYEQYF.

Turning to this clone: Distinct nucleotide sequences in the sample also encode this CDR3. This chain connects TRBV9 to TRBJ2-7; possibly TRBD1 for D (5 bases). CDR3 length equals 14 residues. Germline V lookup: CDR1 SGDLS, CDR2 YYNGEE. V was shortened by 0 bases and J by 1 base, with 8 bases between the two germline ends. CDR3 sequence reads: CASSVDSGSYEQYF. CDR3 coding DNA: TGTGCCAGCAGCGTAGACTCAGGGTCCTACGAGCAGTACTTC. Full variable domain (remainder filled in from reference TRBV9 and TRBJ2-7): DSGVTQTPKHLITATGQRVTLRCSPRSGDLSVYWYQQSLDQGLQFLIQYYNGEERAKGNILERFSAQQFPDLHSELNLSSLELGDSALYFCASSVDSGSYEQYFGPGTRLTVT.

This chain joins TRBV9 and TRBJ2-7; no firm D call. The germline V gene encodes CDR1 SGDLS and CDR2 YYNGEE. Trimming took off 7 bases at V and 2 bases at J, with 16 bases between the two ends. The CDR3 consists of 14 residues. CDR3 sequence reads: CASAATPIPYEQYF. Written as DNA, the CDR3 is TGTGCCAGCGCCGCCACTCCGATCCCCTACGAGCAGTACTTC.

The genes are TRBV6-1 and TRBJ1-2; no firm D call. Germline CDR1 reads MNHNS; CDR2 reads SASEGT. V gave up 0 bases and J gave up 5 bases, with 16 bases separating them. The CDR3 is 16 residues long. CDR3 sequence (DNA): TGTGCCAGCAGTGAAGCGCTTGGTGGCCAGAGGTATGGCTACACCTTC. Its translation is CASSEALGGQRYGYTF.

V gene TRBV7-9 combines with J gene TRBJ2-1, with TRBD2 matching over 11 bases. Losses at the gene ends were 5 bases for V and 10 bases for J; bases not matched to a gene: 13. The CDR3 runs 16 residues. Per germline, CDR1 SEHNR and CDR2 FQNEAQ (reference sequence). CDR3 loop: CASSPPGGRTSGEQFF. CDR3 DNA: TGTGCCAGCAGCCCCCCTGGCGGCCGGACTAGCGGGGAGCAGTTCTTC.

The chain recombines TRBV7-6 with TRBJ2-2; D not resolved. The CDR3 length is 13 residues. The germline V and J ends were trimmed by 3 bases and 1 base, with 3 bases remaining between them. Germline CDR1 reads SGHVS; CDR2 reads FNYEAQ. This CDR3 reads CASSFLNTGELFF. CDR3 sequence (DNA): TGTGCCAGCAGCTTCCTGAACACCGGGGAGCTGTTTTTT.

The DNA for the CDR3 is TGTGCCAGCAGTCTAGCGGTGGGTGAGCAGTACTTC. Translated: CASSLAVGEQYF. The chain couples TRBV6-5 to TRBJ2-7; 7 bases fit TRBD2. Per germline, CDR1 MNHEY and CDR2 SVGAGI. V shed 5 bases and J 7 bases; nucleotides not matched to a gene: 5. The CDR3 extends over 12 amino acids.

The chain recombines TRBV5-1 with TRBJ1-1; 7 positions agree with TRBD1. Germline loops: CDR1 SGHRS, CDR2 YFSETQ. CDR3 length: 16 residues. V gave up 4 bases and J gave up 0 bases; unmatched junction bases: 9. CDR3 amino acids: CASSRQTGRMNTEAFF. The CDR3 nucleotides read TGCGCCAGCAGCCGTCAGACAGGGCGCATGAACACTGAAGCTTTCTTT. The variable domain in full, completed from reference TRBV5-1 and TRBJ1-1, reads KAGVTQTPRYLIKTRGQQVTLSCSPISGHRSVSWYQQTPGQGLQFLFEYFSETQRNKGNFPGRFSGRQFSNSRSEMNVSTLELGDSALYLCASSRQTGRMNTEAFFGQGTRLTVV.

Only a few counts were recorded for this clone. The chain is built from TRBV5-1 and TRBJ2-1; D perhaps matches TRBD2 (5 bases). V dropped 1 base and J dropped 8 bases, with 7 bases sitting between them. This CDR3 has 12 residues. Per germline, CDR1 SGHRS and CDR2 YFSETQ. The CDR3 DNA is TGCGCCAGCAGCTTGATCGGGGATGAGCAGTTCTTC. This codes for CASSLIGDEQFF.

The rearrangement uses TRBV2 and TRBJ1-5; TRBD1 agrees at 8 bases. The CDR3 is 19 amino acids. CDR1 is SNHLY and CDR2 is FYNNEI in the germline V gene. After removal of 3 bases from V and 5 bases from J, the junction contained 18 bases not matched to a gene. CDR3 loop: CASSDPASETGAVHQPQHF. CDR3 bases: TGTGCCAGCAGTGACCCCGCTAGTGAGACAGGGGCGGTCCATCAGCCCCAGCATTTT.